The 30 T cell receptor beta chains below all came from one sample that was sequenced in a study of OX40 agonist ivuxolimab in advanced cancers. Sequenced by immunoSEQ multiplex PCR; TCRdb stores in-frame clones only, minus some. Of tens of thousands of clones in the sample, roughly 90% were seen once. This sample comprised CD4+ or CD8+ T cells sorted from blood, obtained in a trial of the OX40 agonist ivuxolimab. These receptor sequences come from an adult with an advanced solid tumor such as melanoma, head and neck, liver or kidney cancer.

This chain links TRBV29-1 with TRBJ1-5, with a weak D call TRBD1 (6 bases). This CDR3 is 16 amino acids long. The V and J ends lost 4 bases and 0 bases respectively, with 16 bases between them. Looked up from germline, CDR1 is SQVTM and CDR2 is ANQGSEA. The CDR3, as DNA: TGCAGCGTTGTAGCGCGGGGGCGCCATAGCAATCAGCCCCAGCATTTT. The encoded protein is CSVVARGRHSNQPQHF.

This sequence joins TRBV19 and TRBJ1-3, with D possibly being TRBD1 (5 bases). This CDR3 has 15 amino acids. The germline V and J ends were trimmed by 5 bases and 0 bases, with 11 bases remaining between them. In germline, CDR1 is LNHDA, CDR2 SQIVND (reference sequence). As DNA, the CDR3 is TGTGCCAGTAGTCCGGACACCAGCTCTGGAAACACCATATATTTT. Translating gives CASSPDTSSGNTIYF.

This sequence joins TRBV13 and TRBJ2-3; D is undetermined. V was pared by 5 bases and J by 1 base, with 10 bases between. The CDR3 length is 14 residues. Germline CDR1 is PRHDT and CDR2 is FYEKMQ (reference sequence). CDR3 loop: CASSPHAGTDTQYF. CDR3 in DNA: TGTGCCAGCAGCCCACATGCCGGCACAGATACGCAGTATTTT.

V usage is TRBV7-8 and J usage is TRBJ2-7; 9 bases are a match to TRBD2. The V segment lost 3 bases and the J segment 0 bases; nucleotides outside the gene matches: 6. Germline CDR1 SGHVS, CDR2 FQNEAQ. The CDR3 length is 16 residues. CDR3 region: CASSFTGGGGSYEQYF. CDR3 DNA: TGTGCCAGCAGCTTCACCGGCGGGGGGGGCTCCTACGAGCAGTACTTC.

V and J are TRBV7-8 and TRBJ1-4; D gene uncertain. Germline V lookup: CDR1 SGHVS, CDR2 FQNEAQ. This CDR3 comprises 17 residues. The V and J ends lost 1 base and 7 bases respectively, with 19 bases between them. The CDR3 bases are TGTGCCAGCAGCTTAGTTTTGGGGAGCCAGGTCACTGAAAAACTGTTTTTT. Its protein product is CASSLVLGSQVTEKLFF.

The chain employs TRBV20-1 and TRBJ1-3, with D unclear. CDR3 size: 10 residues. Germline values: CDR1 DFQATT, CDR2 SNEGSKA (reference sequence). This chain's CDR3 is CTARGNTIYF. In DNA, the CDR3 is TGCACCGCGAGGGGAAACACCATATATTTT.

This clone appeared once. V usage is TRBV11-2 and J usage is TRBJ1-5; TRBD1 might be the D (5 bases). CDR3 size: 14 residues. CDR1 and CDR2 from the germline V gene are SGHAT and FQNNGV. The ends were cut back, 0 bases at V and 7 bases at J, with 10 bases in the middle. Written as DNA, the CDR3 is TGTGCCAGCAGCTTAGATTCGGGGGGGCAGCCCCAGCATTTT. As protein: CASSLDSGGQPQHF.

The CDR3 DNA follows: TGCAGCGTTGGGGGGACAGGGGGCCGCGATTTCCCAGATACGCAGTATTTT. Protein: CSVGGTGGRDFPDTQYF. The chain uses TRBV29-1 and TRBJ2-3, with 12 nucleotides matching TRBD1. CDR3 size: 17 residues. Germline CDR1 is SQVTM and CDR2 is ANQGSEA. With 4 bases clipped from V and 4 bases from J, the junction kept 12 bases outside the gene matches.

The V call is TRBV27, the J call TRBJ2-2; 10 nucleotides line up with TRBD2. The CDR3 covers 14 residues. Looked up from germline, CDR1 is MNHEY and CDR2 is SMNVEV (reference sequence). Losses at the gene ends were 6 bases for V and 8 bases for J; bases not matched to a gene: 6. In nucleotides, the CDR3 is TGTGCCAGCAGGCCTAGCGGGGGAGGAGGGGAGCTGTTTTTT. It specifies CASRPSGGGGELFF.

CDR3 bases: TGCGCCAGCAGCCAAGTTATTATAGGGGGGCGGTGGAATGAGCAGTTCTTC. This encodes CASSQVIIGGRWNEQFF. The chain has TRBV4-3 and TRBJ2-1; D tentatively reads TRBD1 or TRBD2 (6 bases each). Germline CDR1 and CDR2: LGHNA and YSLEER. The germline V and J ends were trimmed by 1 base and 7 bases, with 20 bases remaining between them. The CDR3 has 17 amino acids.

This clone was observed once. The CDR3 region is CATSRDFVTGNGYEKLFF. For the CDR3, the DNA is TGTGCCACCAGCAGAGATTTTGTGACAGGCAATGGTTATGAAAAACTGTTTTTT. The chain combines TRBV15 with TRBJ1-4, with a tentative D call TRBD1 (6 bases). The ends were cut back, 0 bases at V and 6 bases at J, with 20 bases in the middle. The CDR3 sequence is 18 residues long. The V gene's germline CDR1 is LNHNV and CDR2 YYDKDF (reference sequence).

The V gene is TRBV7-2, the J gene TRBJ1-1, with no clear D. CDR1 and CDR2 from the germline V gene are SGHTA and FQGNSA. The CDR3 runs 13 residues. Deletions cut 8 bases from V and 4 bases from J, with 14 bases between. The CDR3 sequence is CASGLGRLTEAFF. CDR3 nucleotide sequence: TGTGCCAGCGGGCTAGGGCGCCTCACTGAAGCTTTCTTT.

This clone was picked up a small number of times. Other DNA sequences in the sample encode the same CDR3. This rearrangement joins TRBV7-9 to TRBJ1-6; TRBD1 agrees at 8 bases. V was clipped by 5 bases and J by 7 bases; unmatched bases: 7. This CDR3 contains 15 residues. The germline CDR1 and CDR2 sequences are SEHNR and FQNEAQ (reference sequence). For the CDR3, the DNA is TGTGCCAGCAGCCTGGTCCAGGGGGCAAATTCACCCCTCCACTTT. Translating it yields CASSLVQGANSPLHF.

V is TRBV5-4 and J is TRBJ2-7; 10 bases are a match to TRBD1. CDR1 and CDR2 (germline): SGHNT, YYREEE (reference sequence). The J segment lost 11 bases and the V segment lost 0 bases, leaving 2 bases of the junction unmatched. The CDR3 spans 12 residues. CDR3 residues: CASSLVGQGEYF. CDR3 nucleotide sequence: TGTGCCAGCAGCTTGGTTGGACAGGGGGAGTACTTC.

The chain carries TRBV2 and TRBJ1-2, with D maybe TRBD1 (6 bases). Trimming left V 4 bases short and J 0 bases short, with 6 bases between. The CDR3 sequence is 13 residues long. Germline V gene lookup returns CDR1 SNHLY and CDR2 FYNNEI. The CDR3 nucleotides read TGTGCCAGCAGTGGGACAGCTAACTATGGCTACACCTTC. As protein: CASSGTANYGYTF. The full variable domain, rest sourced from reference TRBV2 and TRBJ1-2, is EPEVTQTPSHQVTQMGQEVILRCVPISNHLYFYWYRQILGQKVEFLVSFYNNEISEKSEIFDDQFSVERPDGSNFTLKIRSTKLEDSAMYFCASSGTANYGYTFGSGTRLTVV.

The chain couples TRBV9 to TRBJ2-1, with no clear D. From germline, CDR1 is SGDLS and CDR2 YYNGEE. The ends were cut back, 0 bases at V and 5 bases at J, with 9 bases in the middle. The CDR3 contains 14 residues. As DNA, the CDR3 is TGTGCCAGCAGCGTAGTGGCCGGTCACAATGAGCAGTTCTTC. Translating it yields CASSVVAGHNEQFF. The whole variable domain, remainder taken from reference TRBV9 and TRBJ2-1, is DSGVTQTPKHLITATGQRVTLRCSPRSGDLSVYWYQQSLDQGLQFLIQYYNGEERAKGNILERFSAQQFPDLHSELNLSSLELGDSALYFCASSVVAGHNEQFFGPGTRLTVL.

The chain recombines TRBV6-4 with TRBJ2-3; D might be TRBD1 (6 bases). This CDR3 has 15 residues. The V and J ends lost 5 bases and 0 bases respectively, with 12 bases between them. CDR1 is MRHNA and CDR2 is SNTAGT in the germline V gene. In DNA form, the CDR3 reads TGTGCCAGCAGTAAACAGGGTGGTAGCACAGATACGCAGTATTTT. It encodes CASSKQGGSTDTQYF.

By sample share, this clone is medium-sized. Additional DNA sequences in this sample encode the identical CDR3. The chain uses TRBV6-6 and TRBJ2-3; the D is unclear. The V and J ends lost 6 bases and 0 bases respectively, with 10 bases between them. The germline CDR1 and CDR2 sequences are MNHNY and SVGAGI (reference sequence). The CDR3 runs to 14 residues. The CDR3 protein is CASSPDTSTDTQYF. The CDR3 DNA follows: TGTGCCAGCAGCCCCGACACTAGCACAGATACGCAGTATTTT.

This rearrangement joins TRBV13 to TRBJ2-5, with D possibly being TRBD1 or TRBD2 (5 bases each). CDR3 length: 14 amino acids. Trimming shortened V by 4 bases and J by 5 bases, and 14 bases separated the two germline ends. From germline, CDR1 is PRHDT and CDR2 FYEKMQ (reference sequence). The CDR3 region is CASSSEGDGETQYF. DNA for the CDR3: TGTGCCAGCAGCTCGGAAGGGGACGGGGAGACCCAGTACTTC.

On this clone: The identical CDR3 is also encoded by other nucleotide sequences in the sample. The V call is TRBV7-9, the J call TRBJ1-2, with TRBD1 matching 10 bases. The germline V gene has CDR1 SEHNR and CDR2 FQNEAQ (reference sequence). This CDR3 is built from 14 residues. V trimming: 1 base; J trimming: 5 bases; junction bases outside the gene matches: 1. The CDR3 coding sequence is TGTGCCAGCAGCTTAGGACAGGGGGCTTATGGCTACACCTTC. Its translation: CASSLGQGAYGYTF.

The chain has TRBV4-1 and TRBJ2-3; D gene uncertain. Germline CDR1 is MGHRA and CDR2 is YSYEKL. V was shortened by 1 base and J by 2 bases, with 7 bases between the two germline ends. The CDR3 is 14 amino acids. CDR3 nucleotide sequence: TGCGCCAGCAGCCAAGTGTTGCTCACAGATACGCAGTATTTT. Translation: CASSQVLLTDTQYF.

The chain links TRBV5-6 to TRBJ2-1; weak D call: TRBD1 (6 bases). Deletions cut 0 bases from V and 4 bases from J, with 8 bases between. The CDR3 has 14 residues. Germline V gives CDR1 SGHDT, CDR2 YYEEEE. CDR3 in DNA: TGTGCCAGCAGCTTGGTGGACAGTTACAATGAGCAGTTCTTC. Amino acids: CASSLVDSYNEQFF.

The rearrangement uses TRBV27 and TRBJ2-1, with a weak D call TRBD1 (6 bases). The CDR3 runs to 11 residues. Trimming shortened V by 7 bases and J by 12 bases, and 13 bases separated the two germline ends. The germline V gene encodes CDR1 MNHEY and CDR2 SMNVEV (reference sequence). This CDR3 reads CASKQGNGQFF. The CDR3 DNA reads as TGTGCCAGCAAACAGGGAAACGGGCAGTTCTTC.

The chain carries TRBV27 and TRBJ2-1, with 7 bases matching TRBD1. With V trimmed by 2 bases and J by 6 bases, 7 bases remained unmatched. Germline V gene data show CDR1 as MNHEY and CDR2 as SMNVEV (reference sequence). The CDR3 contains 15 residues. The chain's CDR3 is CASSLAVSGGNEQFF. The CDR3 nucleotides are TGTGCCAGCAGTTTAGCGGTGTCAGGGGGCAATGAGCAGTTCTTC.

V is TRBV11-2 and J is TRBJ2-3; 8 bases fit TRBD2. The junction had 9 bases not matched to a gene; V was cut back by 8 bases and J by 2 bases. The germline gives CDR1 SGHAT, CDR2 FQNNGV. The CDR3 is made up of 15 amino acids. For the CDR3, the DNA is TGTGCCAGCCTCGGCGGGGGGCGTAACACAGATACGCAGTATTTT. The encoded protein is CASLGGGRNTDTQYF.

This chain uses TRBV6-5 with TRBJ1-1; D unclear. The germline gives CDR1 MNHEY, CDR2 SVGAGI. Trimming shortened V by 7 bases and J by 0 bases, and 9 bases separated the two germline ends. The CDR3 extends over 13 amino acids. Here the CDR3 DNA reads TGTGCCAGCAAACCAACCTTGAACACTGAAGCTTTCTTT. Amino acids: CASKPTLNTEAFF.

This CDR3 reads CASSSTGDTGELFF. Here the CDR3 DNA reads TGTGCCAGCAGCTCGACAGGGGACACCGGGGAGCTGTTTTTT. The chain employs TRBV11-2 and TRBJ2-2; 8 positions match TRBD1. Germline-derived CDR1 and CDR2 are SGHAT and FQNNGV. CDR3 size: 14 residues. With V trimmed by 4 bases and J by 3 bases, 1 base remained unmatched.

The J gene is TRBJ2-7, the V gene TRBV7-9, with 8 bases lining up with TRBD2. This CDR3 contains 15 residues. With V trimmed by 1 base and J by 5 bases, 7 bases remained unmatched. Germline CDR1 SEHNR, CDR2 FQNEAQ (reference sequence). CDR3 protein: CASSLVVAGLHEQYF. The CDR3 DNA reads TGTGCCAGCAGCTTAGTAGTAGCGGGGCTCCACGAGCAGTACTTC. Drawing the rest from reference TRBV7-9 and TRBJ2-7, the complete variable domain is DTGVSQNPRHKITKRGQNVTFRCDPISEHNRLYWYRQTLGQGPEFLTYFQNEAQLEKSRLLSDRFSAERPKGSFSTLEIQRTEQGDSAMYLCASSLVVAGLHEQYFGPGTRLTVT.

The chain carries TRBV6-5 and TRBJ1-1; D unclear. The V gene's germline CDR1 is MNHEY and CDR2 SVGAGI. The CDR3 has 12 residues. The V end lost 6 bases, the J end lost 3 bases, and 8 bases lay between the germline ends. CDR3 in amino acids: CASRGADTEAFF. The CDR3 bases are TGTGCCAGCAGAGGAGCGGACACTGAAGCTTTCTTT.

The chain employs TRBV13 and TRBJ2-1; D gene unclear. The CDR3 is made up of 13 amino acids. V was clipped by 5 bases and J by 3 bases, with 8 bases between them. Per germline, CDR1 PRHDT and CDR2 FYEKMQ (reference sequence). Here the CDR3 DNA reads TGTGCCAGCAGCCACGAGAACTACAATGAGCAGTTCTTC. Translated, it gives CASSHENYNEQFF.